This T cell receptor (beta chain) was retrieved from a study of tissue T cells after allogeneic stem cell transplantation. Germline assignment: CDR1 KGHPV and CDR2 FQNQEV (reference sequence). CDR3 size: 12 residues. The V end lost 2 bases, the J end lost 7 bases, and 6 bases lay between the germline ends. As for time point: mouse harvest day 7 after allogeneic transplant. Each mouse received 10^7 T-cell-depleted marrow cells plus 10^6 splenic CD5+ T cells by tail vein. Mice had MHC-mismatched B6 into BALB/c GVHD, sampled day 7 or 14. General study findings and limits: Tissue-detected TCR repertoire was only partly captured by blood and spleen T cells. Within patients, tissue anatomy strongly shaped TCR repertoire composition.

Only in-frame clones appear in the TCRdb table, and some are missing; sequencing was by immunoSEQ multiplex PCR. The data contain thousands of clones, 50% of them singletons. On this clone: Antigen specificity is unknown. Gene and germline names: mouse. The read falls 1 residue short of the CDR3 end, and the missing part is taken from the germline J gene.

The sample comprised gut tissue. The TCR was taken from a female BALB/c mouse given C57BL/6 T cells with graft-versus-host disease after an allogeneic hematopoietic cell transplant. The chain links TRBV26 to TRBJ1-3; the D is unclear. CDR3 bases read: TGTGCCAGCAGTCTGACAGAGAATACGCTCTAT. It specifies CASSLTENTLY. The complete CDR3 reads CASSLTENTLYF.